Shown below are 10 T cell receptor beta chains from a single sample sequenced in a study of cytomegalovirus exposure and HLA in healthy donors. The PCR contained 60 Vbeta and 13 Jbeta primers. Generated by immunoSEQ multiplex PCR, the TCRdb table keeps only in-frame clones and is missing some. This table holds tens of thousands of clones, 80% to 90% found once. Sequenced: PBMCs. These receptors all come from a woman between 25 and 40 years old in good health and CMV-seronegative.

The J gene is TRBJ2-2, the V gene TRBV7-2; 9 nucleotides align to TRBD1. The junction had 11 bases not matched to a gene; V was cut back by 5 bases and J by 4 bases. The germline CDR1 and CDR2 sequences are SGHTA and FQGNSA. This CDR3 region has 17 residues. CDR3 residues: CASSPVRGQGFTGELFF. CDR3 nucleotide sequence: TGTGCCAGCAGCCCAGTACGGGGACAGGGATTCACCGGGGAGCTGTTTTTT.

The chain has TRBV19 and TRBJ2-7; 11 bases line up with TRBD1. The junction had 8 bases not matched to a gene; V was cut back by 6 bases and J by 4 bases. From germline, CDR1 is LNHDA and CDR2 SQIVND (reference sequence). The CDR3 is 15 residues long. In DNA, the CDR3 is TGTGCCAGTAGCTACTCCGGGACAGGGGGATACGAGCAGTACTTC. It specifies CASSYSGTGGYEQYF.

The chain combines TRBV18 with TRBJ1-5; 7 bases align to TRBD1. V gave up 4 bases and J gave up 5 bases; unmatched junction bases: 2. Looked up from germline, CDR1 is KGHSH and CDR2 is LQKENI. This CDR3 is 13 amino acids long. CDR3 in DNA: TGTGCCAGCTCACGAGGGGGCGATCAGCCCCAGCATTTT. Protein: CASSRGGDQPQHF.

The chain combines TRBV7-9 with TRBJ1-5, with 8 bases matching TRBD1. In germline, CDR1 is SEHNR, CDR2 FQNEAQ (reference sequence). Trimming cost V 5 bases and J 7 bases; bases outside gene matches: 10. The CDR3 spans 15 residues. CDR3 loop: CASSRGQGIVQPQHF. In DNA form, the CDR3 reads TGTGCCAGCAGCCGAGGACAGGGAATAGTACAGCCCCAGCATTTT.

The chain carries TRBV6-5 and TRBJ1-2; 8 bases are a match to TRBD1. The germline gives CDR1 MNHEY, CDR2 SVGAGI. The CDR3 loop spans 13 amino acids. The trim removed 4 bases at V and 4 bases at J, leaving 2 bases unmatched. CDR3: CASSWTGSYGYTF. The CDR3 DNA reads as TGTGCCAGCAGTTGGACAGGGTCCTATGGCTACACCTTC.

The genes are TRBV14 and TRBJ2-5; D is ambiguous. The end of the DNA aligns better with TRBJ2-7, so the J call may be wrong. The CDR3 runs to 16 residues. Germline assignment: CDR1 SGHDN and CDR2 FVKESK. DNA of the CDR3: TGTGCCAGCAGCCAAGAGCTGGCAGTAGGAGTATACGAGCAGTACTTC. As protein: CASSQELAVGVYEQYF.

The V gene is TRBV11-2, the J gene TRBJ2-7, with D possibly TRBD2 on 6 matching bases. This CDR3 is built from 16 residues. From germline, CDR1 is SGHAT and CDR2 FQNNGV. With 4 bases removed from V and 0 bases from J, the gap between germline ends came to 16 bases. Here the CDR3 DNA reads TGTGCCAGCAGCTACCCGCTAGCGACAAGCTCCTACGAGCAGTACTTC. Translating gives CASSYPLATSSYEQYF.

V and J are TRBV7-2 and TRBJ2-5; D is possibly TRBD2 (6 bases). The V gene lost 0 bases and the J gene lost 4 bases, with 9 bases spanning the gap. The CDR3 length is 14 residues. Germline V gene sequence: CDR1 SGHTA, CDR2 FQGNSA. The CDR3 nucleotides read TGTGCCAGCAGCTTAGCGGGGGGAGGAGAGACCCAGTACTTC. Protein product: CASSLAGGGETQYF. The whole variable domain, filled in from reference TRBV7-2 and TRBJ2-5, reads GAGVSQSPSNKVTEKGKDVELRCDPISGHTALYWYRQSLGQGLEFLIYFQGNSAPDKSGLPSDRFSAERTGGSVSTLTIQRTQQEDSAVYLCASSLAGGGETQYFGPGTRLLVL.

This rearrangement joins TRBV5-5 to TRBJ1-6; D possibly corresponds to TRBD1 (5 bases). The ends were cut back, 4 bases at V and 10 bases at J, with 21 bases in the middle. This CDR3 is built from 16 residues. Germline V lookup: CDR1 SGHKS, CDR2 YYEKEE (reference sequence). The CDR3: CASSPRDSSLRSPLHF. CDR3 coding DNA: TGTGCCAGCAGCCCTCGTGACAGTTCCTTAAGGTCACCCCTCCACTTT.

J is TRBJ1-2 and V is TRBV5-6; 7 nucleotides align to TRBD1. J was trimmed by 7 bases and V by 1 base; bases with no gene match: 13. The CDR3 sequence is 16 residues long. The germline CDR1 and CDR2 sequences are SGHDT and YYEEEE. CDR3 sequence: CASSLLRGQGDRGYTF. Written as DNA, the CDR3 is TGTGCCAGCAGCTTGTTGCGTGGGCAGGGGGATCGTGGCTACACCTTC.